Listed below are T cell receptor beta chains from one sample, sequenced in a study of blood T cell repertoires in COVID-19. Here immunoSEQ multiplex PCR was the method, and the copy in TCRdb shows in-frame clones only, minus some. The data show about 430,000 clones, 70% to 90% seen once. Sequences were obtained from PBMCs or T cells enriched from blood (not recorded which). These receptors came from a woman aged 18-29 years who had been exposed to COVID-19. The CDR3 runs from the conserved cysteine through the conserved F or W. The order of the fields is clone size, CDR3 length, D gene, V gene, J gene, CDR3 protein, CDR3 DNA. A D gene is named only where the DNA matches it firmly. Clone size, where shown, is once, few, many, or a class for clones that have expanded.

clone_size: -; cdr3_length: 16; d_call: TRBD1; v_call: TRBV9; j_call: TRBJ1-1; cdr3_aa: CASSARDSVMNTEAFF; cdr3_nt: TGTGCCAGCAGCGCAAGGGACAGCGTGATGAACACTGAAGCTTTCTTT
clone_size: -; cdr3_length: 14; d_call: TRBD1; v_call: TRBV3-1/TRBV3-2; j_call: TRBJ1-4; cdr3_aa: CASSQVTGGEKLFF; cdr3_nt: TGTGCCAGCAGCCAAGTTACAGGGGGAGAAAAACTGTTTTTT
clone_size: -; cdr3_length: 17; d_call: TRBD2; v_call: TRBV11-3; j_call: TRBJ2-5; cdr3_aa: CASSLGGTSGSVETQYF; cdr3_nt: TGTGCCAGCAGCTTAGGGGGGACTAGCGGGAGTGTTGAGACCCAGTACTTC
clone_size: -; cdr3_length: 16; d_call: TRBD2; v_call: TRBV5-1; j_call: TRBJ2-5; cdr3_aa: CASSSGLAGRQETQYF; cdr3_nt: TGCGCCAGCAGCTCGGGACTAGCGGGGCGCCAAGAGACCCAGTACTTC
clone_size: -; cdr3_length: 13; d_call: -; v_call: TRBV29-1; j_call: TRBJ2-7; cdr3_aa: CSVVPGWSYEQYF; cdr3_nt: TGCAGCGTTGTGCCAGGGTGGTCCTACGAGCAGTACTTC
clone_size: -; cdr3_length: 17; d_call: TRBD2; v_call: TRBV10-3; j_call: TRBJ2-1; cdr3_aa: CAISESVAGGMFHEQFF; cdr3_nt: TGTGCCATCAGTGAGTCGGTAGCGGGAGGGATGTTTCATGAGCAGTTCTTC
clone_size: -; cdr3_length: 17; d_call: TRBD1; v_call: TRBV27; j_call: TRBJ1-5; cdr3_aa: CASSLRQGRRGGQPQHF; cdr3_nt: TGTGCCAGCAGTTTAAGACAGGGAAGGAGAGGGGGTCAGCCCCAGCATTTT
clone_size: -; cdr3_length: 13; d_call: -; v_call: TRBV3-1/TRBV3-2; j_call: TRBJ2-2; cdr3_aa: CASRQAQGGELFF; cdr3_nt: TGTGCCAGCCGACAGGCCCAGGGAGGGGAGCTGTTTTTT
clone_size: -; cdr3_length: 16; d_call: TRBD2; v_call: TRBV7-2; j_call: TRBJ2-2; cdr3_aa: CASSLLAGGNTGELFF; cdr3_nt: TGTGCCAGCAGCTTATTGGCGGGAGGTAACACCGGGGAGCTGTTTTTT
clone_size: -; cdr3_length: 15; d_call: -; v_call: TRBV7-2; j_call: TRBJ1-1; cdr3_aa: CASSVGQNKNTEAFF; cdr3_nt: TGTGCCAGCAGCGTCGGACAGAATAAGAACACTGAAGCTTTCTTT
clone_size: -; cdr3_length: 14; d_call: TRBD2; v_call: TRBV28; j_call: TRBJ2-1; cdr3_aa: CASSLVTSGKKQFF; cdr3_nt: TGTGCCAGCAGTTTAGTGACTAGCGGGAAAAAGCAGTTCTTC
clone_size: -; cdr3_length: 16; d_call: -; v_call: TRBV18; j_call: TRBJ1-4; cdr3_aa: CASSPFGVATNEKLFF; cdr3_nt: TGTGCCAGCTCACCGTTCGGAGTTGCAACTAATGAAAAACTGTTTTTT
clone_size: -; cdr3_length: 15; d_call: -; v_call: TRBV11-2; j_call: TRBJ2-7; cdr3_aa: CASSFPMRLAYEQYF; cdr3_nt: TGTGCCAGCAGCTTTCCCATGCGTTTGGCCTACGAGCAGTACTTC
clone_size: once; cdr3_length: 18; d_call: TRBD2; v_call: TRBV28; j_call: TRBJ2-3; cdr3_aa: CASTTGSGTSGGGYTQYF; cdr3_nt: TGTGCCAGCACGACAGGGTCAGGGACTAGCGGGGGGGGATATACGCAGTATTTT
clone_size: -; cdr3_length: 16; d_call: TRBD1; v_call: TRBV19; j_call: TRBJ2-7; cdr3_aa: CASSWGTGGAFYEQYF; cdr3_nt: TGTGCCAGTAGTTGGGGGACAGGAGGGGCTTTCTACGAGCAGTACTTC
clone_size: -; cdr3_length: 13; d_call: -; v_call: TRBV27; j_call: TRBJ1-4; cdr3_aa: CASRGGLNEKLFF; cdr3_nt: TGTGCCAGCAGGGGGGGGTTGAATGAAAAACTGTTTTTT
clone_size: -; cdr3_length: 16; d_call: TRBD1; v_call: TRBV9; j_call: TRBJ2-5; cdr3_aa: CASSVQDRGRHETQYF; cdr3_nt: TGTGCCAGCAGCGTACAGGACAGGGGGCGACATGAGACCCAGTACTTC
clone_size: -; cdr3_length: 14; d_call: TRBD2; v_call: TRBV7-2; j_call: TRBJ2-1; cdr3_aa: CASSLMRGNNEQFF; cdr3_nt: TGTGCCAGCAGCTTAATGCGGGGGAACAATGAGCAGTTCTTC
clone_size: -; cdr3_length: 16; d_call: TRBD1; v_call: TRBV5-8; j_call: TRBJ1-2; cdr3_aa: CASSLQGAEGLRGYTF; cdr3_nt: TGTGCCAGCAGCTTACAGGGGGCGGAAGGCCTCAGAGGCTACACCTTC
clone_size: -; cdr3_length: 15; d_call: -; v_call: TRBV18; j_call: TRBJ1-4; cdr3_aa: CASSPLGIEGEKLFF; cdr3_nt: TGTGCCAGCTCACCGTTAGGTATCGAGGGTGAAAAACTGTTTTTT
clone_size: once; cdr3_length: 14; d_call: TRBD1; v_call: TRBV7-2; j_call: TRBJ2-5; cdr3_aa: CASSYTGVGETQYF; cdr3_nt: TGTGCCAGCAGCTATACAGGGGTTGGTGAGACCCAGTACTTC
clone_size: -; cdr3_length: 18; d_call: -; v_call: TRBV30; j_call: TRBJ1-6; cdr3_aa: CAWSVISSWEEPNSPLHF; cdr3_nt: TGTGCCTGGAGTGTCATCTCGTCTTGGGAGGAGCCAAATTCACCCCTCCACTTT
clone_size: -; cdr3_length: 15; d_call: -; v_call: TRBV7-9; j_call: TRBJ2-7; cdr3_aa: CASSLASAGNNEQYF; cdr3_nt: TGTGCCAGCAGCTTAGCCTCGGCAGGTAATAACGAGCAGTACTTC